One sample yielded the 30 T cell receptor beta chains listed below, sequenced in a study of cytotoxic CD8 clonotypes in ibrutinib-treated CLL. The assay was immunoSEQ multiplex PCR, and TCRdb's table has in-frame clones only and misses some. The sample comprises under 45,000 clones, 68% of which are singletons, and roughly 7% rests with the top ten. The material was PBMCs, obtained at disease progression, from a patient treated with ibrutinib. The receptors were sampled from a human donor with chronic lymphocytic leukemia.

The chain uses TRBV6-5 and TRBJ1-5; unclear D gene. V lost 2 bases and J 7 bases, leaving 12 bases between the germline ends. This CDR3 comprises 14 residues. The V gene's germline CDR1 is MNHEY and CDR2 SVGAGI. The CDR3 nucleotides are TGTGCCAGCAGTTACCGAATGTTCGGGCAGCCCCAGCATTTT. Its translation: CASSYRMFGQPQHF.

This sequence joins TRBV11-2 and TRBJ2-7; 8 positions agree with TRBD1. The V gene's germline CDR1 is SGHAT and CDR2 FQNNGV. The CDR3 consists of 15 residues. J lost 6 bases, V lost 0 bases, and 7 bases had no gene match. The CDR3 DNA reads TGTGCCAGCAGCTTAGATAGGACAGGGATGGGCGAGCAGTACTTC. Translated: CASSLDRTGMGEQYF.

This clone was picked up a small number of times. The genes are TRBV2 and TRBJ2-3, with D unclear. Germline V gives CDR1 SNHLY, CDR2 FYNNEI. The CDR3 runs 13 residues. The ends were cut back, 3 bases at V and 2 bases at J, with 6 bases in the middle. CDR3 region: CASSEGITDTQYF. CDR3 coding DNA: TGTGCCAGCAGTGAGGGGATCACAGATACGCAGTATTTT.

The chain employs TRBV4-2 and TRBJ1-5; TRBD1 matches at 8 bases. The CDR3 consists of 15 residues. V gave up 2 bases and J gave up 6 bases; unmatched junction bases: 6. CDR1 LGHNA and CDR2 YNFKEQ come from the germline V gene. The CDR3 bases are TGTGCCAGCAGCCAACAGACAGGGGTCAGTCAGCCCCAGCATTTT. This encodes CASSQQTGVSQPQHF.

This rearrangement joins TRBV5-1 to TRBJ2-6; TRBD2 might be the D (6 bases). CDR3 size: 15 residues. CDR1 is SGHRS, CDR2 YFSETQ, per germline. Trimming took off 4 bases at V and 4 bases at J, with 12 bases between the two ends. CDR3 DNA sequence: TGCGCCAGCAGCCCGCGGGGCGGAGGGGCCAACGTCCTGACTTTC. This encodes CASSPRGGGANVLTF.

The rearrangement links TRBV13 to TRBJ2-7, with D possibly matching TRBD1 (5 bases). The germline CDR1 and CDR2 sequences are PRHDT and FYEKMQ (reference sequence). This CDR3 contains 15 residues. Deletions cut 6 bases from V and 7 bases from J, with 22 bases between. The CDR3 DNA follows: TGTGCCAGCAGTGACCCTGGGGCTTCCCAGGGAGAGCAGTACTTC. Its translation is CASSDPGASQGEQYF.

A word on this clone: Other DNA sequences from this sample encode an identical CDR3 as well. The chain combines TRBV6-6 with TRBJ2-7; 8 bases are shared with TRBD2. Germline CDR1 and CDR2: MNHNY and SVGAGI (reference sequence). The junction had 3 bases not matched to a gene; V was cut back by 5 bases and J by 0 bases. The CDR3 length is 14 residues. The CDR3 region is CASSLTSVSYEQYF. CDR3 nucleotides: TGTGCCAGCAGTCTGACTAGCGTCTCCTACGAGCAGTACTTC.

This clone is a singleton in its sample. One end of the junction is discordant with germline, which a read error may explain. V usage is TRBV5-6 and J usage is TRBJ2-3; TRBD1 might be the D (5 bases). Germline V gene data show CDR1 as SGHDT and CDR2 as YYEEEE. CDR3 length equals 15 residues. CDR3 sequence: CASSVFGPATGTQYF. The CDR3 DNA sequence: TGTGCCAGCAGCGTCTTTGGCCCAGCAACAGGTACGCAGTATTTT. Filled out from reference TRBV5-6 and TRBJ2-3, the complete variable domain reads DAGVTQSPTHLIKTRGQQVTLRCSPKSGHDTVSWYQQALGQGPQFIFQYYEEEERQRGNFPDRFSGHQFPNYSSELNVNALLLGDSALYLCASSVFGPATGTQYFGPGTRLTVL.

The rearrangement joins TRBV10-3 to TRBJ2-2, with D possibly TRBD2 on 5 matching bases. V dropped 8 bases and J dropped 1 base, with 14 bases sitting between them. The germline V gene has CDR1 ENHRY and CDR2 SYGVKD. The CDR3 consists of 15 residues. The CDR3 loop is CAIADPRENTGELFF. CDR3 coding DNA: TGTGCCATCGCAGATCCCCGGGAGAACACCGGGGAGCTGTTTTTT.

The rearrangement uses TRBV7-2 and TRBJ2-7; no clear D. V was pared by 1 base and J by 6 bases, with 7 bases between. The CDR3 is 12 amino acids. Per germline, CDR1 SGHTA and CDR2 FQGNSA. CDR3 nucleotide sequence: TGTGCCAGCAGCTTAGTAAAACTCGAGCAGTACTTC. Encoded protein: CASSLVKLEQYF.

The chain carries TRBV30 and TRBJ1-5, with D unresolved. CDR3 length equals 14 residues. V dropped 0 bases and J dropped 2 bases, with 8 bases sitting between them. The V gene's germline CDR1 is GTSNPN and CDR2 SVGIG (reference sequence). CDR3 nucleotide sequence: TGTGCCTGGAGTGTCAGGTCGGGCAATCAGCCCCAGCATTTT. This translates into CAWSVRSGNQPQHF. Filled out from reference TRBV30 and TRBJ1-5, the complete variable domain reads SQTIHQWPATLVQPVGSPLSLECTVEGTSNPNLYWYRQAAGRGLQLLFYSVGIGQISSEVPQNLSASRPQDRQFILSSKKLLLSDSGFYLCAWSVRSGNQPQHFGDGTRLSIL.

The J gene is TRBJ2-7, the V gene TRBV19; a weak D match, TRBD2 (6 bases). The CDR3 is made up of 15 amino acids. Between the trimmed V and J ends, which lost 1 base and 3 bases, there was a span of 13 bases. Germline assignment: CDR1 LNHDA and CDR2 SQIVND (reference sequence). CDR3 nucleotide sequence: TGTGCCAGTAGTATAGGAGTTGGAGGGCACTACGAGCAGTACTTC. The encoded protein is CASSIGVGGHYEQYF.

The V and J genes are TRBV7-2 and TRBJ2-7; 10 bases agree with TRBD2. The germline CDR1 and CDR2 sequences are SGHTA and FQGNSA. Trimming at V came to 6 bases and at J to 4 bases, leaving 9 bases not matched to a gene. This CDR3 spans 15 amino acids. This chain's CDR3 is CASRPPSGGRYEQYF. For the CDR3, the DNA is TGTGCCAGCAGGCCACCTAGCGGGGGACGATACGAGCAGTACTTC.

This clone was found a few times. The chain joins TRBV5-1 to TRBJ2-7; TRBD2 matches at 12 bases. With V trimmed by 2 bases and J by 4 bases, 22 bases remained unmatched. The CDR3 length is 21 residues. Germline loops: CDR1 SGHRS, CDR2 YFSETQ. The CDR3 sequence: CASSLFLDRSKTSGREYEQYF. The DNA for the CDR3 is TGCGCCAGCAGCTTATTCCTAGACAGATCCAAGACTAGCGGGAGAGAATACGAGCAGTACTTC.

V usage is TRBV7-9 and J usage is TRBJ2-5, with a tentative D call TRBD1 (5 bases). The CDR3 runs to 16 residues. Germline CDR1 reads SEHNR; CDR2 reads FQNEAQ (reference sequence). V was cut by 5 bases and J by 4 bases, with 20 bases left in between. The DNA for the CDR3 is TGTGCCAGCAGCCCTACGGCGACAGAGGACACAGAGACCCAGTACTTC. Translation: CASSPTATEDTETQYF.

The chain carries TRBV7-2 and TRBJ1-2; 9 nucleotides agree with TRBD1. This CDR3 comprises 13 residues. Germline V gene sequence: CDR1 SGHTA, CDR2 FQGNSA. Unmatched junction bases numbered 1, after V lost 4 bases and J lost 4 bases. CDR3 region: CASSSGQGYGYTF. The CDR3 coding sequence is TGTGCCAGCAGCTCGGGACAGGGCTATGGCTACACCTTC.

This chain's CDR3 is CASSQDSSAHYNEQFF. The CDR3 DNA reads TGTGCCAGCAGCCAAGATTCAAGTGCTCACTACAATGAGCAGTTCTTC. V gene TRBV4-2 combines with J gene TRBJ2-1; D unclear. CDR3 length: 16 residues. CDR1 is LGHNA and CDR2 is YNFKEQ in the germline V gene. V shed 0 bases and J shed 3 bases, with 12 bases lying between them.

The rearrangement links TRBV28 to TRBJ1-1; tentatively, D is TRBD1 (5 bases). Per germline, CDR1 MDHEN and CDR2 SYDVKM. Trimming stripped 3 bases from V and 7 bases from J, with 12 bases between. The CDR3 has 13 amino acids. The CDR3 coding sequence is TGTGCCAGCAGTTTCGACAGAGTCTATGAAGCTTTCTTT. It specifies CASSFDRVYEAFF.

V is TRBV18 and J is TRBJ1-1; D not certain. Germline V gene sequence: CDR1 KGHSH, CDR2 LQKENI. Trimming took off 6 bases at V and 6 bases at J, with 11 bases between the two ends. CDR3 length: 12 residues. The CDR3 DNA sequence: TGTGCCAGCTCCCCTACGATCGCTGAAGCTTTCTTT. Protein: CASSPTIAEAFF.

The genes are TRBV7-2 and TRBJ1-6; possible D gene TRBD1, 6 bases. The V gene lost 5 bases and the J gene lost 8 bases, with 10 bases spanning the gap. The CDR3 sequence is 13 residues long. Germline values: CDR1 SGHTA, CDR2 FQGNSA. DNA for the CDR3: TGTGCCAGCAGCGTTTACAGGGATTCACCCCTCCACTTT. It codes for CASSVYRDSPLHF.

This clone has just a few counts. This chain connects TRBV14 to TRBJ2-4; TRBD1 or TRBD2 may be the D gene (5 bases each). The germline V gene encodes CDR1 SGHDN and CDR2 FVKESK. The V and J ends lost 0 bases and 8 bases respectively, with 14 bases between them. The CDR3 extends over 15 amino acids. CDR3 residues: CASSQDVGGRDIQYF. Written as DNA, the CDR3 is TGTGCCAGCAGCCAAGATGTAGGAGGCAGGGACATTCAGTACTTC.

The chain uses TRBV11-3 and TRBJ2-3, with 15 bases fitting TRBD2. Per germline, CDR1 SGHNT and CDR2 YENEEA. The CDR3 extends over 20 amino acids. V was pared by 5 bases and J by 2 bases, with 14 bases of the junction left unmatched. CDR3 amino acids: CASSQGGLAGGWGYTDTQYF. The CDR3 bases are TGTGCCAGCAGCCAAGGGGGACTAGCGGGAGGATGGGGATACACAGATACGCAGTATTTT.

The rearrangement links TRBV28 to TRBJ1-1; no clear D. V lost 8 bases, J lost 8 bases, and 9 bases lay in between. Germline V gene lookup returns CDR1 MDHEN and CDR2 SYDVKM. This CDR3 has 10 amino acids. The CDR3 sequence: CASSRAEAFF. CDR3 nucleotide sequence: TGTGCCAGCTCACGCGCCGAAGCTTTCTTT. Full variable domain (missing parts from reference TRBV28 and TRBJ1-1): DVKVTQSSRYLVKRTGEKVFLECVQDMDHENMFWYRQDPGLGLRLIYFSYDVKMKEKGDIPEGYSVSREKKERFSLILESASTNQTSMYLCASSRAEAFFGQGTRLTVV.

DNA of the CDR3: TGTGCCAGCAGCCTGGCCTCAACAGATACGCAGTATTTT. Protein: CASSLASTDTQYF. The chain uses TRBV7-2 and TRBJ2-3, with D unresolved. CDR1 and CDR2 (germline): SGHTA, FQGNSA. V gave up 5 bases and J gave up 3 bases, with 9 bases separating them. The CDR3 sequence is 13 residues long.

With respect to this clone: The junction differs from germline at one of its ends, possibly a read error. The chain joins TRBV7-7 to TRBJ2-5, with TRBD2 identical over 15 bases. The CDR3 has 16 amino acids. Looked up from germline, CDR1 is SSHAT and CDR2 is FNYEAQ (reference sequence). This CDR3 is CASSSGLAGGQETQYF. Written as DNA, the CDR3 is TGTGCTAGCAGTTCCGGACTAGCGGGAGGGCAAGAGACCCAGTACTTC.

The V and J genes are TRBV5-4 and TRBJ2-2; maybe TRBD1 (6 bases). CDR3 length: 16 amino acids. Per the germline V gene, CDR1 is SGHNT and CDR2 is YYREEE (reference sequence). V lost 0 bases, J lost 1 base, and 10 bases lay in between. CDR3 sequence (DNA): TGTGCCAGCAGCTTGGGGAGCAGGGGGAACACCGGGGAGCTGTTTTTT. Its protein is CASSLGSRGNTGELFF.

The chain has TRBV5-1 and TRBJ1-2; 8 bases agree with TRBD1. Trimming removed 3 bases from V and 8 bases from J; junction bases left unmatched: 9. The germline V gene encodes CDR1 SGHRS and CDR2 YFSETQ. The CDR3 spans 14 residues. CDR3 nucleotides: TGCGCCAGCAGCTCCCCACAGGGGGAGGACGGCTACACCTTC. The encoded protein is CASSSPQGEDGYTF.

The chain carries TRBV5-4 and TRBJ1-2, with 9 bases matching TRBD1. V lost 4 bases to trimming and J lost 5 bases; unmatched junction nucleotides: 6. The CDR3 runs to 14 residues. From germline, CDR1 is SGHNT and CDR2 YYREEE (reference sequence). The CDR3 DNA is TGTGCCAGCAGCAAGACTGACAGGGGGTATGGCTACACCTTC. It translates to CASSKTDRGYGYTF.

The rearrangement links TRBV7-3 to TRBJ2-3, with 9 bases lining up with TRBD1. The CDR3 is made up of 14 amino acids. CDR1 and CDR2 (germline): SGHTA, FQGTGA. V lost 4 bases, J lost 3 bases, and 2 bases stayed unmatched. The CDR3 reads CASSSGQGTDTQYF. CDR3 nucleotides: TGTGCCAGCAGCTCGGGACAGGGAACAGATACGCAGTATTTT.

The rearrangement links TRBV20-1 to TRBJ1-1, with D perhaps TRBD1 (5 bases). This CDR3 has 10 residues. Germline V gene data show CDR1 as DFQATT and CDR2 as SNEGSKA (reference sequence). V lost 5 bases to trimming and J lost 4 bases, with 5 bases between them. CDR3 DNA sequence: TGCAGTGCTGGGGCCACTGAAGCTTTCTTT. Its protein is CSAGATEAFF.